Listed below are T cell receptor beta chains from one sample, sequenced in a study of regulatory T cells in long-lasting Graves disease. TCRdb re-called the multiplex PCR reads with MiXCR, one entry per CDR3 protein. This sample has approximately 400,000 distinct CDR3 sequences, with 23% found just once. Source: peripheral blood mononuclear cells (PBMCs), taken when the disease was refractory, from a patient treated with antithyroid drugs. The receptor source for this set is a female donor with Graves disease. Each CDR3 is given with its conserved first and last residue. The order of the fields is clone size, D gene, J gene, V gene, CDR3 protein, CDR3 DNA. A D gene is named only where the DNA matches it firmly. The size of a clone is reported for some rows only, either as once, few or many, or as a class for expanded clones.

abundance: many; d_gene: .; j_gene: TRBJ1-2; v_gene: TRBV29-1; CDR3aa: CSVREGTGGYTF; CDR3nt: TGCAGCGTCCGGGAAGGGACGGGTGGCTACACCTTC
abundance: many; d_gene: TRBD1; j_gene: TRBJ1-2; v_gene: TRBV12-3/TRBV12-4; CDR3aa: CASSSQGARGYTF; CDR3nt: TGTGCCAGCAGTTCACAGGGGGCCAGGGGCTACACCTTC
abundance: .; d_gene: .; j_gene: TRBJ1-5; v_gene: TRBV6-9; CDR3aa: CASSYSSYSNQPQHF; CDR3nt: TGTGCCAGCAGTTACAGTTCCTATAGCAATCAGCCCCAGCATTTT
abundance: .; d_gene: TRBD1; j_gene: TRBJ1-2; v_gene: TRBV19; CDR3aa: CASSIDLIRDRKLRGIYGYTF; CDR3nt: TGTGCCAGTAGTATCGACCTCATCCGGGACAGGAAACTCCGGGGAATCTATGGCTACACCTTC
abundance: few; d_gene: TRBD2; j_gene: TRBJ2-2; v_gene: TRBV14; CDR3aa: CASSSTSTKPNTGELFF; CDR3nt: TGTGCCAGCAGCTCGACTAGCACTAAACCGAACACCGGGGAGCTGTTTTTT
abundance: .; d_gene: .; j_gene: TRBJ1-6; v_gene: TRBV27; CDR3aa: CASSFGPQGGGSPLHF; CDR3nt: TGTGCCAGCAGTTTTGGTCCGCAGGGAGGTGGATCACCCCTCCACTTT
abundance: .; d_gene: TRBD1; j_gene: TRBJ1-2; v_gene: TRBV5-5; CDR3aa: CASSPRTGGNDYGYTF; CDR3nt: TGTGCCAGCAGCCCAAGAACAGGGGGCAACGACTATGGCTACACCTTC
abundance: .; d_gene: .; j_gene: TRBJ2-7; v_gene: TRBV29-1; CDR3aa: CSVGQHSYEQYF; CDR3nt: TGCAGCGTTGGCCAGCACTCCTACGAGCAGTACTTC
abundance: .; d_gene: TRBD1; j_gene: TRBJ1-2; v_gene: TRBV7-2; CDR3aa: CASSSDPGQGAYTF; CDR3nt: TGTGCCAGCAGCTCAGACCCGGGACAGGGGGCTTACACCTTC
abundance: many; d_gene: .; j_gene: TRBJ1-2; v_gene: TRBV5-5; CDR3aa: CASSLEGVANYGYTF; CDR3nt: TGTGCCAGCAGCTTGGAAGGGGTCGCTAACTATGGCTACACCTTC
abundance: .; d_gene: .; j_gene: TRBJ1-5; v_gene: TRBV2; CDR3aa: CASSESFSSNQPQHF; CDR3nt: TGTGCCAGCAGTGAATCTTTCTCGAGCAATCAGCCCCAGCATTTT
abundance: .; d_gene: TRBD1; j_gene: TRBJ2-5; v_gene: TRBV28; CDR3aa: CASSQDGRGQETQYF; CDR3nt: TGTGCCAGCAGCCAAGACGGCAGGGGGCAAGAGACCCAGTACTTC
abundance: few; d_gene: .; j_gene: TRBJ2-1; v_gene: TRBV20-1; CDR3aa: CSALRTSLNEQFF; CDR3nt: TGCAGTGCTCTAAGGACTTCACTGAATGAGCAGTTCTTC
abundance: few; d_gene: .; j_gene: TRBJ1-2; v_gene: TRBV5-1; CDR3aa: CASSRFYYNNYGYTF; CDR3nt: TGCGCCAGCAGCCGATTTTACTACAATAACTATGGCTACACCTTC
abundance: .; d_gene: .; j_gene: TRBJ1-2; v_gene: TRBV30; CDR3aa: CAWSVLGQLIPYTF; CDR3nt: TGTGCCTGGAGTGTACTGGGGCAGTTAATCCCCTACACCTTC
abundance: .; d_gene: .; j_gene: TRBJ2-2; v_gene: TRBV28; CDR3aa: CASSFADTGELFF; CDR3nt: TGTGCCAGCAGTTTCGCTGACACCGGGGAGCTGTTTTTT
abundance: .; d_gene: .; j_gene: TRBJ1-1; v_gene: TRBV19; CDR3aa: CASSMGGIAEAFF; CDR3nt: TGTGCCAGTAGTATGGGGGGGATCGCTGAAGCTTTCTTT
abundance: .; d_gene: .; j_gene: TRBJ1-3; v_gene: TRBV30; CDR3aa: CAWAQGSGNTIYF; CDR3nt: TGTGCCTGGGCCCAGGGCTCTGGAAACACCATATATTTT
abundance: many; d_gene: TRBD1; j_gene: TRBJ2-2; v_gene: TRBV28; CDR3aa: CASRATGGFTGELFF; CDR3nt: TGTGCCAGCAGGGCAACAGGGGGATTCACCGGGGAGCTGTTTTTT
abundance: few; d_gene: TRBD1; j_gene: TRBJ1-5; v_gene: TRBV30; CDR3aa: CAWSVGTGSNQPQHF; CDR3nt: TGTGCCTGGAGTGTTGGGACAGGGAGCAATCAGCCCCAGCATTTT
abundance: .; d_gene: .; j_gene: TRBJ1-2; v_gene: TRBV20-1; CDR3aa: CSASEDHSEGYTF; CDR3nt: TGCAGTGCTAGCGAAGATCATTCGGAAGGCTACACCTTC
abundance: many; d_gene: .; j_gene: TRBJ1-1; v_gene: TRBV28; CDR3aa: CASSSFWTEAFF; CDR3nt: TGTGCCAGCTCTTCCTTCTGGACTGAAGCTTTCTTT
abundance: .; d_gene: .; j_gene: TRBJ1-5; v_gene: TRBV6-1; CDR3aa: CASSEAWGSGNQPQHF; CDR3nt: TGTGCCAGCAGTGAAGCATGGGGATCGGGCAATCAGCCCCAGCATTTT
abundance: many; d_gene: TRBD2; j_gene: TRBJ2-7; v_gene: TRBV7-2; CDR3aa: CASSEQASGNNEQYF; CDR3nt: TGTGCCAGCAGCGAACAAGCTAGCGGGAACAACGAGCAGTACTTC
abundance: many; d_gene: .; j_gene: TRBJ2-2; v_gene: TRBV2; CDR3aa: CASSENSYGGELFF; CDR3nt: TGTGCCAGCAGTGAGAACTCCTACGGTGGGGAGCTGTTTTTT
abundance: .; d_gene: .; j_gene: TRBJ1-1; v_gene: TRBV5-1; CDR3aa: CASSLELWTEAFF; CDR3nt: TGCGCCAGCAGCTTGGAATTATGGACTGAAGCTTTCTTT
abundance: few; d_gene: TRBD2; j_gene: TRBJ2-5; v_gene: TRBV3-1; CDR3aa: CASSQVGRGIKETQYF; CDR3nt: TGTGCCAGCAGCCAAGTCGGGAGGGGGATCAAAGAGACCCAGTACTTC
abundance: .; d_gene: .; j_gene: TRBJ2-5; v_gene: TRBV20-1; CDR3aa: CSARPDLQETQYF; CDR3nt: TGCAGTGCTAGACCGGACCTCCAAGAGACCCAGTACTTC
abundance: few; d_gene: .; j_gene: TRBJ1-2; v_gene: TRBV14; CDR3aa: CASSQEPGGYGYTF; CDR3nt: TGTGCCAGCAGCCAAGAACCGGGAGGCTATGGCTACACCTTC
abundance: few; d_gene: .; j_gene: TRBJ1-1; v_gene: TRBV18; CDR3aa: CASSPTTENTEAFF; CDR3nt: TGTGCCAGCTCACCTACGACAGAAAACACTGAAGCTTTCTTT
abundance: few; d_gene: .; j_gene: TRBJ1-1; v_gene: TRBV29-1; CDR3aa: CSVAQGPNTEAFF; CDR3nt: TGCAGCGTTGCTCAGGGACCGAACACTGAAGCTTTCTTT
abundance: .; d_gene: TRBD1; j_gene: TRBJ1-6; v_gene: TRBV4-3; CDR3aa: CASSQDSTGDDIPLHF; CDR3nt: TGCGCCAGCAGCCAAGATTCAACAGGGGACGATATACCCCTCCACTTT
abundance: many; d_gene: .; j_gene: TRBJ1-1; v_gene: TRBV27; CDR3aa: CASSFAGNTEAFF; CDR3nt: TGTGCCAGCAGTTTTGCGGGGAACACTGAAGCTTTCTTT
abundance: many; d_gene: TRBD1; j_gene: TRBJ1-5; v_gene: TRBV28; CDR3aa: CASRSTGAQPQHF; CDR3nt: TGTGCCAGCAGATCTACAGGGGCTCAGCCCCAGCATTTT
abundance: few; d_gene: TRBD1; j_gene: TRBJ1-5; v_gene: TRBV28; CDR3aa: CASSLQGADNQPQHF; CDR3nt: TGTGCCAGCAGCCTACAGGGGGCGGATAATCAGCCCCAGCATTTT
abundance: few; d_gene: .; j_gene: TRBJ1-1; v_gene: TRBV7-6; CDR3aa: CASSPDSSGGITEAFF; CDR3nt: TGTGCCAGCAGCCCGGACAGTTCCGGTGGGATCACTGAAGCTTTCTTT
abundance: few; d_gene: .; j_gene: TRBJ1-2; v_gene: TRBV5-1; CDR3aa: CASRSDLSGTSYGYTF; CDR3nt: TGCGCCAGCAGAAGCGACCTCTCCGGTACGTCTTATGGCTACACCTTC
abundance: many; d_gene: TRBD1; j_gene: TRBJ1-1; v_gene: TRBV6-9; CDR3aa: CASSFHPNRGSTEAFF; CDR3nt: TGTGCCAGCAGTTTTCACCCCAACAGGGGGAGCACTGAAGCTTTCTTT
abundance: many; d_gene: TRBD2; j_gene: TRBJ2-2; v_gene: TRBV11-2; CDR3aa: CASSYSGRSTGELFF; CDR3nt: TGTGCCAGCAGTTATAGCGGGAGAAGCACCGGGGAGCTGTTTTTT
abundance: few; d_gene: TRBD2; j_gene: TRBJ2-7; v_gene: TRBV20-1; CDR3aa: CSAKKLAGVVSSPYEQYF; CDR3nt: TGCAGTGCTAAGAAACTAGCGGGAGTCGTTTCATCACCCTACGAGCAGTACTTC
abundance: many; d_gene: .; j_gene: TRBJ1-2; v_gene: TRBV15; CDR3aa: CATSRGGDYGYTF; CDR3nt: TGTGCCACCAGCAGAGGGGGGGACTATGGCTACACCTTC
abundance: many; d_gene: TRBD1; j_gene: TRBJ1-2; v_gene: TRBV11-1; CDR3aa: CANKGQEPNYGYTF; CDR3nt: TGTGCCAACAAAGGACAGGAACCTAACTATGGCTACACCTTC
abundance: few; d_gene: .; j_gene: TRBJ2-5; v_gene: TRBV10-3; CDR3aa: CASTPQAQETQYF; CDR3nt: TGTGCCTCTACCCCCCAGGCCCAAGAGACCCAGTACTTC
abundance: few; d_gene: .; j_gene: TRBJ1-6; v_gene: TRBV5-1; CDR3aa: CASSWGGTFSTDPLHF; CDR3nt: TGCGCCAGCAGCTGGGGAGGGACGTTTTCTACCGACCCCCTCCACTTT
abundance: few; d_gene: .; j_gene: TRBJ2-7; v_gene: TRBV5-1; CDR3aa: CASSFSPKSGVFYEQYF; CDR3nt: TGCGCCAGCAGCTTTTCACCCAAGTCAGGGGTTTTCTACGAGCAGTACTTC
abundance: once; d_gene: TRBD2; j_gene: TRBJ2-4; v_gene: TRBV4-1; CDR3aa: CASSQDVTRGGNIQYF; CDR3nt: TGCGCCAGCAGCCAAGATGTCACACGGGGGGGAAACATTCAGTACTTC
abundance: .; d_gene: TRBD1; j_gene: TRBJ1-1; v_gene: TRBV12-3/TRBV12-4; CDR3aa: CASRDREGTEAFF; CDR3nt: TGTGCCAGCAGGGACAGGGAGGGGACTGAAGCTTTCTTT
abundance: few; d_gene: .; j_gene: TRBJ2-6; v_gene: TRBV12-3/TRBV12-4; CDR3aa: CASTPFPDHSGANVLTF; CDR3nt: TGTGCCAGCACCCCTTTTCCAGACCACTCTGGGGCCAACGTCCTGACTTTC
abundance: .; d_gene: TRBD1; j_gene: TRBJ1-1; v_gene: TRBV28; CDR3aa: CASSLPGQRINTEAFF; CDR3nt: TGTGCCAGCAGTTTACCGGGACAGAGAATTAACACTGAAGCTTTCTTT
abundance: .; d_gene: .; j_gene: TRBJ1-5; v_gene: TRBV6-2/TRBV6-3; CDR3aa: CASSYGSRGSNQPQHF; CDR3nt: TGTGCCAGCAGTTACGGATCCAGGGGAAGCAATCAGCCCCAGCATTTT
abundance: few; d_gene: .; j_gene: TRBJ1-5; v_gene: TRBV6-1; CDR3aa: CASTLLRERLGGQPQHF; CDR3nt: TGTGCCAGCACCCTACTTCGGGAGAGGTTAGGGGGACAGCCCCAGCATTTT
abundance: .; d_gene: .; j_gene: TRBJ1-5; v_gene: TRBV5-5; CDR3aa: CASSNFSNQPQHF; CDR3nt: TGTGCCAGCAGCAACTTTAGCAATCAGCCCCAGCATTTT
abundance: many; d_gene: .; j_gene: TRBJ2-4; v_gene: TRBV12-3/TRBV12-4; CDR3aa: CASSLSGYIQYF; CDR3nt: TGTGCCAGCAGTTTATCGGGATACATTCAGTACTTC
abundance: once; d_gene: TRBD1; j_gene: TRBJ1-5; v_gene: TRBV7-9; CDR3aa: CASSDRAEQPQHF; CDR3nt: TGTGCCAGCAGCGACAGGGCCGAACAGCCCCAGCATTTT
abundance: .; d_gene: TRBD1; j_gene: TRBJ1-2; v_gene: TRBV6-1; CDR3aa: CASRDRTGGGYGYTF; CDR3nt: TGTGCCAGCAGAGACCGGACAGGGGGCGGCTATGGCTACACCTTC
abundance: .; d_gene: .; j_gene: TRBJ2-7; v_gene: TRBV20-1; CDR3aa: CSAKVVGPDEQYF; CDR3nt: TGCAGTGCCAAAGTTGTGGGGCCAGACGAGCAGTACTTC
abundance: .; d_gene: .; j_gene: TRBJ2-7; v_gene: TRBV6-2/TRBV6-3; CDR3aa: CASIPSDPGAGAREQYF; CDR3nt: TGTGCCAGCATACCATCAGACCCCGGTGCGGGGGCGAGGGAGCAGTACTTC